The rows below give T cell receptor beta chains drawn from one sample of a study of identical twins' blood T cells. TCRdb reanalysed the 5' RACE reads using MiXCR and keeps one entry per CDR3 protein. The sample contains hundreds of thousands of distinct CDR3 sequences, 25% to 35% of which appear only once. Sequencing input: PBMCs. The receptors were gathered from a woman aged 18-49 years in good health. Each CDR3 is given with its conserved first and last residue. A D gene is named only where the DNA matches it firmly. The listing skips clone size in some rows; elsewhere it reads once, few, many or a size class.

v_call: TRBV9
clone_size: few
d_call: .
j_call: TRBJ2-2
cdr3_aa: CASSSAGQSNTGELFF
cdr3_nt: TGTGCCAGCAGCTCTGCGGGACAGTCGAACACCGGGGAGCTGTTTTTT

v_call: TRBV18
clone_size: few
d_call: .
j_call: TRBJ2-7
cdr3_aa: CASSPPLPVPGFYEQYF
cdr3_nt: TGTGCCAGCTCACCACCCCTTCCCGTACCGGGATTCTACGAGCAGTACTTC

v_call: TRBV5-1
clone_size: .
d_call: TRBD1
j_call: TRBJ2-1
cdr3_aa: CASSFDRGEQFF
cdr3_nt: TGCGCCAGCAGCTTTGACAGGGGCGAGCAGTTCTTC

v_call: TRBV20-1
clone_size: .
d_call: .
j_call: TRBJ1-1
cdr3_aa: CSAYPVGGSGNEAFF
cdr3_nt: TGCAGTGCCTACCCAGTAGGGGGGAGCGGGAATGAAGCTTTCTTT

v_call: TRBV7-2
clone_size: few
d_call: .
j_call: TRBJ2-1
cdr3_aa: CASRLRLNEQFF
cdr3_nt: TGTGCCAGCAGACTACGACTCAATGAGCAGTTCTTC

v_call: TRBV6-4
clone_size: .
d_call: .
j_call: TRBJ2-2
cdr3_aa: CASSDLAPGGELFF
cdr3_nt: TGTGCCAGCAGTGACTTGGCCCCCGGCGGGGAGCTGTTTTTT

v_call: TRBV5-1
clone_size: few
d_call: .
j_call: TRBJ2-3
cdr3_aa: CASSLLPARPDTQYF
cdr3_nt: TGCGCCAGCAGCTTGCTTCCCGCCAGGCCAGATACGCAGTATTTT

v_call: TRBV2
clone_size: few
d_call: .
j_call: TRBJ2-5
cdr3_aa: CASRGTQQETQYF
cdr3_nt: TGTGCCAGCAGAGGGACACAACAAGAGACCCAGTACTTC

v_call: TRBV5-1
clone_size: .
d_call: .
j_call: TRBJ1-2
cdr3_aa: CASSLVGSKDGYTF
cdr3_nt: TGCGCCAGCAGCTTGGTCGGCTCAAAGGATGGCTACACCTTC

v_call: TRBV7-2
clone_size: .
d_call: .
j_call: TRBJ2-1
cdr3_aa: CASSGSGSYNEQFF
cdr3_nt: TGTGCCAGCAGCGGGAGCGGCTCCTACAATGAGCAGTTCTTC

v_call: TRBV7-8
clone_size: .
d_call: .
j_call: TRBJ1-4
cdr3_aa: CASSFGDREKLFF
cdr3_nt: TGTGCCAGCAGCTTTGGGGATCGAGAAAAACTGTTTTTT

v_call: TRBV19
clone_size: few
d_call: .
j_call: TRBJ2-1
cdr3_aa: CASSIDSSYNEQFF
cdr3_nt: TGTGCCAGTAGTATTGACAGCTCCTACAATGAGCAGTTCTTC

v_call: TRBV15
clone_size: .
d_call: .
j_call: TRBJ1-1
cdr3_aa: CATSRDLAEAFF
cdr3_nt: TGTGCCACCAGCAGAGATCTGGCAGAAGCTTTCTTT

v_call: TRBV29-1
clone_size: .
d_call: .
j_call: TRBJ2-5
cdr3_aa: CSVRRETQYF
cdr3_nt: TGCAGCGTTCGTAGAGAGACCCAGTACTTC

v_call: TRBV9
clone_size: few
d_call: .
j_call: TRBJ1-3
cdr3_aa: CASSDVKRNTIYF
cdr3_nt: TGTGCCAGCAGCGACGTCAAGAGAAACACCATATATTTT

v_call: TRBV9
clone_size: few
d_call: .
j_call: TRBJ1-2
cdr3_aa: CASTETLAGYGYTF
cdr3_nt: TGTGCCAGCACCGAGACGTTGGCGGGCTATGGCTACACCTTC

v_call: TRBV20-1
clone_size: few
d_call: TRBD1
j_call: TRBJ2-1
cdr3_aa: CSASEAGTGSGDEQFF
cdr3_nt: TGCAGTGCTAGTGAAGCCGGGACAGGTAGTGGAGATGAGCAGTTCTTC

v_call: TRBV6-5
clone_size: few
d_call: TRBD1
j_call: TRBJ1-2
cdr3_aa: CASSSTGSIENGYTF
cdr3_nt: TGTGCCAGCAGTTCGACAGGGAGCATCGAAAATGGCTACACCTTC

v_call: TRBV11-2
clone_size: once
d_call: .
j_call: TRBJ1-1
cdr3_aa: CASSLPFIDSEAFF
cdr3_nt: TGTGCCAGCAGCCTTCCTTTCATTGACTCTGAAGCTTTCTTT

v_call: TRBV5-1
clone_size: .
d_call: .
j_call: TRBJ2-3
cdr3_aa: CASSPGSPSDTQYF
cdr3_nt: TGCGCCAGCAGCCCTGGCAGTCCCTCAGATACGCAGTATTTT

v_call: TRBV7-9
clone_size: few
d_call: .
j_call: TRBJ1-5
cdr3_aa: CASSSDRYQPQHF
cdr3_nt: TGTGCCAGCAGCTCCGACAGATATCAGCCCCAGCATTTT

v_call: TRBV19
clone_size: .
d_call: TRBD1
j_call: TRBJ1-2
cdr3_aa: CATQTGEVYGYTF
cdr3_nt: TGTGCCACCCAGACAGGGGAAGTCTATGGCTACACCTTC

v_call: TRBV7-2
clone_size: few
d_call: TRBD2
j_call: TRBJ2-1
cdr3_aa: CASSFRGLAGNEQFF
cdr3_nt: TGTGCCAGCAGCTTCCGGGGACTAGCGGGAAATGAGCAGTTCTTC

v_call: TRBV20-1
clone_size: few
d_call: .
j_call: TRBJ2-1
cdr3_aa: CSARVGGSSYNEQFF
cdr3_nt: TGCAGTGCTAGGGTCGGGGGCAGCTCCTACAATGAGCAGTTCTTC

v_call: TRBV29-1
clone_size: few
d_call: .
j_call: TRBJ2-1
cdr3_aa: CSVYRSSYNEQFF
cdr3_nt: TGCAGCGTTTACCGGAGCTCCTACAATGAGCAGTTCTTC

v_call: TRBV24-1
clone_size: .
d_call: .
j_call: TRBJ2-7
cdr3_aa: CAAVCRSYEQYF
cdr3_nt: TGTGCCGCCGTGTGTCGCTCCTACGAGCAGTACTTC

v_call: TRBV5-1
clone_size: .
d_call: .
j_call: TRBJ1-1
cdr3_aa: CASSLGGGDTEALF
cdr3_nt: TGCGCCAGCAGCTTGGGAGGGGGAGACACTGAAGCTCTCTTT

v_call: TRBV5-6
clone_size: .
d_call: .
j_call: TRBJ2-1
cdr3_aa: CASSLFAKSNEQFF
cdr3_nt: TGTGCCAGCAGCTTGTTCGCCAAGTCCAATGAGCAGTTCTTC

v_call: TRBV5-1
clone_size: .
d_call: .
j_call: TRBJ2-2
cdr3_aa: CASSDPTRNTGELFF
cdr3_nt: TGCGCCAGCAGCGACCCGACTCGGAACACCGGGGAGCTGTTTTTT

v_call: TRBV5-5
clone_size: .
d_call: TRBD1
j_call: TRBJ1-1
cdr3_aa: CASSFLPGQSVMNTEAFF
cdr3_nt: TGTGCCAGCAGCTTCCTCCCGGGACAGAGTGTAATGAACACTGAAGCTTTCTTT

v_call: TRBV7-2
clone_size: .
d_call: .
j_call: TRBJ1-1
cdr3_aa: CASSLSGAGRTEAFF
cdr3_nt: TGTGCCAGCAGCTTGTCTGGTGCAGGTAGAACTGAAGCTTTCTTT

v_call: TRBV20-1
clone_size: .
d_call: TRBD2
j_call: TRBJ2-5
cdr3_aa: CSARDLAGYQETQYF
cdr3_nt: TGCAGTGCTAGAGATCTAGCGGGGTACCAAGAGACCCAGTACTTC

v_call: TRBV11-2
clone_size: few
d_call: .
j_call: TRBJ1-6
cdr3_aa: CASSSSPSNSPLHF
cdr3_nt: TGTGCCAGCAGCTCCTCCCCCTCTAATTCACCCCTCCACTTT

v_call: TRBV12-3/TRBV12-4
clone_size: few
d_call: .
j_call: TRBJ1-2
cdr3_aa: CASSFLRLRYGYTF
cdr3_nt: TGTGCCAGCAGTTTTTTGAGGCTTCGATATGGCTACACCTTC

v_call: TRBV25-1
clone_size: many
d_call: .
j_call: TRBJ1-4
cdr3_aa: CASSESTGAGEKLFF
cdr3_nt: TGTGCCAGCAGTGAATCAACCGGTGCGGGTGAAAAACTGTTTTTT

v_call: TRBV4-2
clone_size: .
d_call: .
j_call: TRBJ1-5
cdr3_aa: CASSQGVDQPQHF
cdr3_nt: TGTGCCAGCAGCCAGGGCGTCGATCAGCCCCAGCATTTT

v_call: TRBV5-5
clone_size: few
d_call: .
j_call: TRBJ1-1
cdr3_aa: CASSLTPGEPTEAFF
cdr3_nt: TGTGCCAGCAGCTTGACCCCCGGGGAACCCACTGAAGCTTTCTTT

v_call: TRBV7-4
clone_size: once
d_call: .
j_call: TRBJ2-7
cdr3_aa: CASSPTGEYEQYF
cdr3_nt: TGTGCCAGCAGCCCGACAGGAGAGTACGAGCAGTACTTC

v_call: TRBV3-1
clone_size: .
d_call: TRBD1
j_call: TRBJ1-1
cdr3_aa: CASSQVRTGVSEAFF
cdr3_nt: TGTGCCAGCAGCCAAGTACGGACAGGGGTCTCTGAAGCTTTCTTT

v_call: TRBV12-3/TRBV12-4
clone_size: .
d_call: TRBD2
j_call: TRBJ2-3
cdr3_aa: CASSSGTSGRGSTDTQYF
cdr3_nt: TGTGCCAGCAGTTCCGGGACTAGCGGGAGGGGGTCCACAGATACGCAGTATTTT

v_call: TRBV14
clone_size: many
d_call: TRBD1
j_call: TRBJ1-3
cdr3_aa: CASSRTGAGNTIYF
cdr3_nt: TGTGCCAGCAGCCGCACAGGGGCTGGAAACACCATATATTTT

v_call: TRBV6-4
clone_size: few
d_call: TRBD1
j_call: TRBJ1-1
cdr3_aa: CASSPGTGSSTEAFF
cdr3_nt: TGTGCCAGCAGTCCCGGGACAGGGTCGAGCACTGAAGCTTTCTTT

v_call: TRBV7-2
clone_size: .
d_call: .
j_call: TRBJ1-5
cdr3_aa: CARSVRNQPQHF
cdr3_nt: TGTGCCAGGAGCGTACGTAATCAGCCCCAGCATTTT

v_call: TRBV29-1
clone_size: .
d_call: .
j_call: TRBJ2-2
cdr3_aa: CSVDGENTGELFF
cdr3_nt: TGCAGCGTTGATGGTGAAAACACCGGGGAGCTGTTTTTT

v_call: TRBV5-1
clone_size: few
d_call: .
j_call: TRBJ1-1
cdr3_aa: CASSHGTDGSEAFF
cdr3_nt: TGCGCCAGCAGCCACGGGACGGACGGGTCTGAAGCTTTCTTT

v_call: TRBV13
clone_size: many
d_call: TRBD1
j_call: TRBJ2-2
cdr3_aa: CASRTGEHTGELFF
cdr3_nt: TGTGCCAGCAGAACAGGGGAGCACACCGGGGAGCTGTTTTTT

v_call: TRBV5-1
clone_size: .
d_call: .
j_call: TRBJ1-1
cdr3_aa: CASSLGGSETEAFF
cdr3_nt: TGTGCCAGCAGCTTGGGTGGGTCAGAGACTGAAGCTTTCTTT